These T cell receptor beta chains were read from a single sample in a study of PD-1 blockade in classical Hodgkin lymphoma. The repertoire was sequenced with immunoSEQ multiplex PCR; TCRdb's copy has only in-frame clones and lacks some. The data show almost 2,000 clones, roughly 80% seen once. The material was CD4+ T cells from blood, obtained before the fourth cycle of nivolumab. These receptor sequences come from a human donor with classical Hodgkin lymphoma. Each CDR3 is given with its conserved first and last residue. A D gene is named only where the DNA matches it firmly. Only some rows state a clone size, as once, few, many or a class for expanded clones.

- | TRBJ1-5 | TRBV5-5 | - | CASSFLQEGQPQHF | TGTGCCAGCAGCTTTCTCCAGGAGGGTCAGCCCCAGCATTTT
- | TRBJ2-7 | TRBV6-6 | - | CASSDRQTYEQYF | TGTGCCAGCAGTGACCGGCAGACCTACGAGCAGTACTTC
- | TRBJ2-1 | TRBV19 | TRBD2 | CATGGTSIDEQFF | TGTGCCACGGGGGGGACTAGCATAGATGAGCAGTTCTTC
- | TRBJ2-5 | TRBV12-5 | - | CASGPKGGGHQETQYF | TGTGCTAGTGGTCCCAAAGGCGGGGGCCACCAAGAGACCCAGTACTTC
- | TRBJ1-6 | TRBV30 | - | CAWSVFGELYNSPLHF | TGTGCCTGGAGTGTATTTGGCGAATTATATAATTCACCCCTCCACTTT
- | TRBJ2-3 | TRBV7-3 | - | CASGFGGTDTQYF | TGTGCCAGCGGTTTTGGGGGCACAGATACGCAGTATTTT
- | TRBJ2-3 | TRBV10-1 | - | CASSRTPGLDTDTQYF | TGCGCCAGCAGTCGGACCCCAGGGCTGGACACAGATACGCAGTATTTT
once | TRBJ2-3 | TRBV5-6 | TRBD2 | CASRKKGLAGGPGTDTQYF | TGTGCCAGCAGAAAAAAGGGCCTAGCGGGAGGGCCGGGCACAGATACGCAGTATTTT
- | TRBJ1-2 | TRBV9 | TRBD1 | CASSVGIRDRVSGYTF | TGTGCCAGCAGCGTAGGGATCCGGGACAGGGTCTCTGGCTACACCTTC
- | TRBJ2-3 | TRBV19 | TRBD2 | CASSKRERGDTQYF | TGTGCCAGTAGTAAGCGGGAGAGGGGCGATACGCAGTATTTT
- | TRBJ2-2 | TRBV30 | TRBD2 | CAWDQREDGELFF | TGTGCCTGGGATCAGCGGGAAGACGGGGAGCTGTTTTTT
- | TRBJ2-3 | TRBV10-3 | TRBD2 | CAIGPRLAGGISTDTQYF | TGTGCCATCGGTCCCCGGCTAGCGGGGGGCATTAGCACAGATACGCAGTATTTT
- | TRBJ2-1 | TRBV30 | - | CAWRSYNEQFF | TGTGCCTGGAGGAGTTACAATGAGCAGTTCTTC
- | TRBJ2-7 | TRBV6-6 | - | CASSRDPFYEQYF | TGTGCCAGCAGTCGGGACCCTTTCTACGAGCAGTACTTC
few | TRBJ1-2 | TRBV4-3 | - | CASSQDLSGSRAGYTF | TGCGCCAGCAGCCAAGATCTCTCTGGCAGCCGGGCCGGCTACACCTTC
- | TRBJ1-4 | TRBV23-1 | - | CASSQSNQARNEKLFF | TGCGCCAGCAGTCAATCGAATCAGGCCCGAAATGAAAAACTGTTTTTT
few | TRBJ1-2 | TRBV6-1 | - | CASRTWGVVYGYTF | TGTGCCAGCAGGACTTGGGGGGTAGTCTATGGCTACACCTTC
- | TRBJ1-6 | TRBV6-1 | - | CASSEALPNSPLHF | TGTGCCAGCAGTGAAGCTCTGCCAAATTCACCCCTCCACTTT
- | TRBJ1-2 | TRBV5-4 | TRBD1 | CASSLADRGGYTF | TGTGCCAGCAGCTTGGCCGACAGGGGTGGCTACACCTTC
- | TRBJ2-3 | TRBV18 | - | CASSPPLSSTDTQYF | TGTGCCAGCTCCCCACCTCTCTCTAGCACAGATACGCAGTATTTT
- | TRBJ1-5 | TRBV2 | - | CASMRDSNQPQHF | TGTGCCAGCATGCGGGATAGCAATCAGCCCCAGCATTTT
- | TRBJ2-7 | TRBV27 | - | CASSLRGGGGASYEQYF | TGTGCCAGCAGTTTAAGGGGAGGAGGGGGCGCATCCTACGAGCAGTACTTC
- | TRBJ2-7 | TRBV19 | - | CASTQTGGSEQYF | TGTGCCAGTACCCAAACTGGGGGTTCCGAGCAGTACTTC
once | TRBJ1-2 | TRBV20-1 | - | CSASWSYGYTF | TGCAGTGCTTCCTGGTCTTATGGCTACACCTTC
- | TRBJ1-5 | TRBV6-6 | - | CASSYLGGGNQPQHF | TGTGCCAGCAGTTACCTAGGGGGGGGGAATCAGCCCCAGCATTTT
- | TRBJ1-2 | TRBV6-5 | - | CASSYSYPTVTYGYTF | TGTGCCAGCAGTTACTCGTACCCGACAGTTACCTATGGCTACACCTTC
once | TRBJ2-7 | TRBV6-6 | TRBD1 | CASSQRQGASSYEQYF | TGTGCCAGCAGTCAGAGACAGGGCGCTAGCTCCTACGAGCAGTACTTC
- | TRBJ2-7 | TRBV2 | TRBD1 | CASRVAGQVLLEQYF | TGTGCCAGCAGGGTGGCGGGACAGGTTTTATTGGAGCAGTACTTC
- | TRBJ2-1 | TRBV4-2 | - | CASSQDPGAKNEQFF | TGTGCCAGCAGCCAAGATCCAGGGGCTAAAAATGAGCAGTTCTTC
- | TRBJ2-7 | TRBV9 | TRBD2 | CASSVGLAGAYEQYF | TGTGCCAGCAGCGTAGGTCTAGCGGGAGCCTACGAGCAGTACTTC
once | TRBJ1-5 | TRBV5-5 | TRBD1 | CASSLTGGDVQPQHF | TGTGCCAGCAGCTTGACAGGGGGCGACGTTCAGCCCCAGCATTTT
few | TRBJ1-3 | TRBV6-5 | - | CASSAWGISGNTIYF | TGTGCCAGCAGCGCTTGGGGGATCTCTGGAAACACCATATATTTT
- | TRBJ2-2 | TRBV4-2 | - | CASSQVQITNTGELFF | TGTGCCAGCAGCCAAGTACAAATAACCAACACCGGGGAGCTGTTTTTT
few | TRBJ2-7 | TRBV7-9 | TRBD2 | CASSLDRGLAGGQSYEQYF | TGTGCCAGCAGCTTGGACCGGGGACTAGCGGGAGGGCAATCCTACGAGCAGTACTTC
- | TRBJ2-7 | TRBV25-1 | TRBD1 | CASSGWDRGSNEQYF | TGTGCCAGCAGTGGGTGGGACAGGGGGAGTAACGAGCAGTACTTC